A selection of T cell receptor beta chains follows, all from one sample in a study of blood T cell repertoires in COVID-19. The data were produced by immunoSEQ multiplex PCR, yet TCRdb's version contains in-frame clones alone and is incomplete. The sample lists 30,000 to 40,000 clones, approximately 87% occurring once. Sequenced material: peripheral blood. The receptors derive from a man older than 75 with active COVID-19. Each CDR3 is given with its conserved first and last residue. Fields, in order: D gene, V gene, CDR3 protein. The D gene is left open where the match is weak.

NA,TRBV28,CASRSGEWGTEAFF
NA,TRBV27,CASSHGTQETQYF
TRBD1,TRBV3-1/TRBV3-2,CASSPTGGGNTF
TRBD2,TRBV29-1,CSVVYGASGRAYEQYF
NA,TRBV11-2,CASSSLVSSSGNTIYF
NA,TRBV19,CASSTGEYGYTF
NA,TRBV27,CASSLTGDTQYF
NA,TRBV28,CASSLSGDKLSGANVLTF
TRBD1,TRBV19,CAVGDRPNQPQHF
NA,TRBV10-3,CAISSPTSSDEQFF
NA,TRBV27,CASSQTYQETQYF
NA,TRBV7-2,CASSLVAGGQETQYF
NA,TRBV3-1/TRBV3-2,CASSQRPLTYEQYF
TRBD2,TRBV5-5,CASSLRSGSGETQYF
TRBD1,TRBV2,CATYQGAGETQYF
TRBD1,TRBV18,CASSPPGQGADTQYF
TRBD2,TRBV10-2,CASAQLAGRSDTQYF
NA,TRBV28,CASSLNLRDISNTEAFF
TRBD1,TRBV27,CASSLSRGLGSYTF
TRBD1,TRBV29-1,CSASGTGGTNEKLFF
TRBD2,TRBV28,CASSSFGTSGSYEQYF
TRBD2,TRBV5-1,CASSLSGATETQYF
NA,TRBV4-1,CASSPQERANVLTF
NA,TRBV28,CASSLQVRGGYGYTF
TRBD2,TRBV9,CASSVSPPDVVSAGGGSYNEQFF
NA,TRBV5-5,CASSLQGNSNQPQHF
TRBD1,TRBV5-6,CASSFRGTGARVGQFF
TRBD1,TRBV6-6,CASSYGTGQQEQYF
TRBD2,TRBV27,CASSLLSSGGLGEQFF
NA,TRBV7-9,CASSLTMGGTGELFF
NA,TRBV28,CASSLTTAGMTDTQYF
TRBD1,TRBV5-5,CASTFLTGGTGELFF
NA,TRBV9,CASSVGSGTDTQYF
NA,TRBV6-6,CASSYSPGDNSPLHF
TRBD2,TRBV7-8,CASSLGGRGETQYF
TRBD1,TRBV6-1,CASSAYRGVTGNTIYF
NA,TRBV20-1,CSASTAGANTGELFF
TRBD1,TRBV30,CAWALRNRGNTEAFF
TRBD2,TRBV4-2,CASSRAGTSGFWDSYEQYF
NA,TRBV18,CASSPPLMETVAPYEQYF
NA,TRBV29-1,CSGAYSTRDNEQFF
TRBD1,TRBV7-6,CASSLEQGSSYEQYF
TRBD1,TRBV6-5,CASRPGGQGHGYTF
NA,TRBV6-2/TRBV6-3,CASIPGGSLAKNIQYF
NA,TRBV11-3,CASNSEEGTYNEQFF
TRBD2,TRBV6-4,CASKRTSGRPREDTQYF
TRBD2,TRBV19,CASSSLAGVRTDTQYF
NA,TRBV7-2,CASSLGLLTEAFF
NA,TRBV28,CATLEFSGANVLTF
TRBD2,TRBV18,CASSGVLAGHNEQFF